The following is a T cell receptor beta chain sequence with its context. The treatment here: 19 received Ad26.COV2.S at low or high dose, single or two shots; 5 received placebo; per-sample allocation not given. Collection of the samples took place on day 63 after the first injection of vaccine or placebo. Aged 18-55 years, donor was enrolled in Boston in 2020. The CDR3 sequence is 13 residues long. Germline trimming cut 10 bases from V and 8 bases from J; bases unmatched to any gene: 4. Germline V CDR1 and CDR2: ENHRY, SYGVKD. This record belongs to a study of Ad26.COV2.S vaccination and SARS-CoV-2 variants. Study overall: The authors gave Ad26.COV2.S intramuscularly, either once or twice 56 days apart.

Assay: immunoSEQ multiplex PCR; the TCRdb copy retains only in-frame clones and omits some. The profile covers under 550,000 clones, with around 89% appearing a single time and approximately 4% taken by the ten largest. This receptor was taken from a person aged 18-60 years who received the Ad26.COV2.S COVID-19 vaccine or a placebo. The sample consisted of peripheral blood, taken in a trial of Ad26.COV2.S vaccine versus placebo. The gene calls are TRBV10-3 and TRBJ2-1; TRBD2 agrees at 14 bases. CDR3 region: CATGTSGGDEQFF. The CDR3 DNA follows: TGTGCCACAGGGACTAGCGGGGGCGATGAGCAGTTCTTC.